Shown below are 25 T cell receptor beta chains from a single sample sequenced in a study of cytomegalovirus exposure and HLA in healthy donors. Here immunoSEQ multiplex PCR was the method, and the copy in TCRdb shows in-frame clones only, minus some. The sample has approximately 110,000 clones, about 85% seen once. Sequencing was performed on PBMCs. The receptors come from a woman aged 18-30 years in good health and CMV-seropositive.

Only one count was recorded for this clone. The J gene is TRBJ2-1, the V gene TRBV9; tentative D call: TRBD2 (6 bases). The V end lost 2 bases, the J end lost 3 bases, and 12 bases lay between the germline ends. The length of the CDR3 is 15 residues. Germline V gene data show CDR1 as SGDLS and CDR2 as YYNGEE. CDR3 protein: CASSVEGADYNEQFF. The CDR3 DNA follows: TGTGCCAGCAGCGTGGAGGGAGCGGACTACAATGAGCAGTTCTTC. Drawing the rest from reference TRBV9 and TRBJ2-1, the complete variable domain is DSGVTQTPKHLITATGQRVTLRCSPRSGDLSVYWYQQSLDQGLQFLIQYYNGEERAKGNILERFSAQQFPDLHSELNLSSLELGDSALYFCASSVEGADYNEQFFGPGTRLTVL.

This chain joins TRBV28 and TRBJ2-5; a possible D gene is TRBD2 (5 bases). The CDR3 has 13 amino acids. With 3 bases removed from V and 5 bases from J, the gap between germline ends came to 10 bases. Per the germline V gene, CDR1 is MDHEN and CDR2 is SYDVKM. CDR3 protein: CASSFGGWETQYF. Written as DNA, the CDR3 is TGTGCCAGCAGTTTTGGAGGCTGGGAGACCCAGTACTTC.

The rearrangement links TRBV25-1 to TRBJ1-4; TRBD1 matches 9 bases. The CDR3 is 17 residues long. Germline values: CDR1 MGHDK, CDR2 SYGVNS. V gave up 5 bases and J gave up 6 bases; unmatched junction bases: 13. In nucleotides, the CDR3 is TGTGCCAGCAGTTCTACCGGGACAGGGCTTTCGGATGAAAAACTGTTTTTT. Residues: CASSSTGTGLSDEKLFF.

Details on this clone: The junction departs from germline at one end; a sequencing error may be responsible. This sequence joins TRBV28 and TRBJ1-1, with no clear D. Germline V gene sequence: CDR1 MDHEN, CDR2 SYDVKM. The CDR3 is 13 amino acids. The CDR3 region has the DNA TGTGCCAGCAGCTTGGCGGGGAACGCTGAAGCTTTCTTT. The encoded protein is CASSLAGNAEAFF.

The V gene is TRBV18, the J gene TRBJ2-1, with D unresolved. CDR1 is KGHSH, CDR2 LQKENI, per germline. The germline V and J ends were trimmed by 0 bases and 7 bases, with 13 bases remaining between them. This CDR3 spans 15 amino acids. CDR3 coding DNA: TGTGCCAGCTCACCACCTGTCGGGTTTCTAAATGAGCAGTTCTTC. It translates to CASSPPVGFLNEQFF.

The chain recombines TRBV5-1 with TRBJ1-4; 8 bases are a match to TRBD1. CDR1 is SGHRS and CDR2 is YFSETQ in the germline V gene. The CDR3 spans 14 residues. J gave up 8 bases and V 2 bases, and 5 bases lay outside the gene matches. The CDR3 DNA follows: TGCGCCAGCAGCTTCGGACAGGGTCGGGAAAAACTGTTTTTT. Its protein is CASSFGQGREKLFF.

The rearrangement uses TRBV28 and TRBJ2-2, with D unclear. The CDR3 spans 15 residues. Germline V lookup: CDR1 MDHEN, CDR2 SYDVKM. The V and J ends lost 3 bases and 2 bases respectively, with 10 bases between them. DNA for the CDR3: TGTGCCAGCAGTTTGAGAGAGATCAACACCGGGGAGCTGTTTTTT. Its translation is CASSLREINTGELFF.

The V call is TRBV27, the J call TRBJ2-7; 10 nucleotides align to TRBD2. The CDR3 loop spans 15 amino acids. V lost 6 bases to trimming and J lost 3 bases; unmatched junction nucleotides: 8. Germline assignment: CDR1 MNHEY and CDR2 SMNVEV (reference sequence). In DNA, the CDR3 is TGTGCCAGCAGACTAGCGGGACTAGGGATCTACGAGCAGTACTTC. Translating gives CASRLAGLGIYEQYF.

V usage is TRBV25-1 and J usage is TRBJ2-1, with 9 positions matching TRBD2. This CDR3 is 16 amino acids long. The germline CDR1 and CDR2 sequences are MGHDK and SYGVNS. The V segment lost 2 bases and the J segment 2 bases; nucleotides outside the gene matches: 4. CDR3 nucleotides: TGTGCCAGCAGTGAAACTCCTAGCGGGACCTACAATGAGCAGTTCTTC. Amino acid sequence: CASSETPSGTYNEQFF.

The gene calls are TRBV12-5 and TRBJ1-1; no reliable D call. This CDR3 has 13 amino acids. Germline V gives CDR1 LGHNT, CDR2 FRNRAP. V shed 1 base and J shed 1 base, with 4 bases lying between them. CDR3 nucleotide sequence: TGTGCTAGTGGTTTGGCAGGGAACACTGAAGCTTTCTTT. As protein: CASGLAGNTEAFF.

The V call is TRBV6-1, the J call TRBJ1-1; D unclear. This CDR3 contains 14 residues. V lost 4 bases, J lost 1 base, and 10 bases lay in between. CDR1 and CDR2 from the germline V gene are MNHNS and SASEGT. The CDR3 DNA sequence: TGTGCCAGCAGTGTGCGCGGCCCGAACACTGAAGCTTTCTTT. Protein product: CASSVRGPNTEAFF.

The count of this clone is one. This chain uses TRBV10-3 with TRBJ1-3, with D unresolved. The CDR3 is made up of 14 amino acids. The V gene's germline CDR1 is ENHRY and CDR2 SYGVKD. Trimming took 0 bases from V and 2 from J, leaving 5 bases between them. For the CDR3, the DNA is TGTGCCATCAGTGAGTCCCGAGCTGGAAACACCATATATTTT. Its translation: CAISESRAGNTIYF.

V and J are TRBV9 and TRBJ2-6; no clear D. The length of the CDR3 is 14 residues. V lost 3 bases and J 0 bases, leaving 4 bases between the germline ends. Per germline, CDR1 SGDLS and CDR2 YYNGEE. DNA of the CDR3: TGTGCCAGCAGCGGCGGCTCTGGGGCCAACGTCCTGACTTTC. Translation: CASSGGSGANVLTF.

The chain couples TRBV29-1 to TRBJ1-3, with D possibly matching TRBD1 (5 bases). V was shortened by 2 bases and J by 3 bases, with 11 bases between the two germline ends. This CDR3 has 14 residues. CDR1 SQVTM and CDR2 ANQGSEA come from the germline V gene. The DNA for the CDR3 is TGCAGCGTTGAAAGGGGCGCCTGTGGAAACACCATATATTTT. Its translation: CSVERGACGNTIYF.

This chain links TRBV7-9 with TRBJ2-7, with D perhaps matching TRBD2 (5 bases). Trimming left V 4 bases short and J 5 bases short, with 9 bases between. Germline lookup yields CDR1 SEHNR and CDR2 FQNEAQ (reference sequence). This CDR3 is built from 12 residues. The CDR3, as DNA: TGTGCCAGCAGCTCCGCGGGCCACGAGCAGTACTTC. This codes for CASSSAGHEQYF. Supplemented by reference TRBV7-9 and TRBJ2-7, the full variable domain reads DTGVSQNPRHKITKRGQNVTFRCDPISEHNRLYWYRQTLGQGPEFLTYFQNEAQLEKSRLLSDRFSAERPKGSFSTLEIQRTEQGDSAMYLCASSSAGHEQYFGPGTRLTVT.

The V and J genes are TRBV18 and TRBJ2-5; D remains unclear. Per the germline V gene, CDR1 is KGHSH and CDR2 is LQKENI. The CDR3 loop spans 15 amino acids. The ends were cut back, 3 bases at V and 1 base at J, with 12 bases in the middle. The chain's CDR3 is CASSPRLGTQETQYF. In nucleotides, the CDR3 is TGTGCCAGCTCACCTCGACTTGGAACCCAAGAGACCCAGTACTTC.

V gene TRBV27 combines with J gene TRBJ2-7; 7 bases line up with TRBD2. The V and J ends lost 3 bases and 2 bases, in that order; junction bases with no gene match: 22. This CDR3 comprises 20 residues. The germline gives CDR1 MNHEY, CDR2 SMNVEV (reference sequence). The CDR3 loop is CASSFKSSVPGDYKTYEQYF. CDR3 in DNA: TGTGCCAGCAGTTTTAAATCATCCGTCCCTGGGGACTACAAGACCTACGAGCAGTACTTC.

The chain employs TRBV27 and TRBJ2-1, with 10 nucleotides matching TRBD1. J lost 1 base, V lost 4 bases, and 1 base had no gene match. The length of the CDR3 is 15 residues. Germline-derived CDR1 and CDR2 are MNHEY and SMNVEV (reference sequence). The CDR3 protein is CASSWTGGSYNEQFF. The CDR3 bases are TGTGCCAGCAGTTGGACAGGGGGGTCCTACAATGAGCAGTTCTTC.

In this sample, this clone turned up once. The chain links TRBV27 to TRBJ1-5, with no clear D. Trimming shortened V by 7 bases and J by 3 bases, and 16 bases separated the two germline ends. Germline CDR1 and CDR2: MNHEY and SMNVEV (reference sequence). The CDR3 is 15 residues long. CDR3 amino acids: CASTTHGSDNQPQHF. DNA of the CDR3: TGTGCCAGCACCACCCACGGGTCTGACAATCAGCCCCAGCATTTT.

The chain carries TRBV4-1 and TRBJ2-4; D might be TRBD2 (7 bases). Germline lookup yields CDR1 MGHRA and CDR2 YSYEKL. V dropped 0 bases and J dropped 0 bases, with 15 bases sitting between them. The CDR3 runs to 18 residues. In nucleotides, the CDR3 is TGCGCCAGCAGCCAAGATCTGGGGGGCGGGGGAGCCAAAAACATTCAGTACTTC. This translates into CASSQDLGGGGAKNIQYF.

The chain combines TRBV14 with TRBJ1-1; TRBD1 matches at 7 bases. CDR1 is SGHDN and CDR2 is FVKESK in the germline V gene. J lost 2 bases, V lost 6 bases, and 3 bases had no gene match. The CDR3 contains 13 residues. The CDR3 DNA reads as TGTGCCAGCAGTCGGGACAGAAACACTGAAGCTTTCTTT. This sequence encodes CASSRDRNTEAFF.

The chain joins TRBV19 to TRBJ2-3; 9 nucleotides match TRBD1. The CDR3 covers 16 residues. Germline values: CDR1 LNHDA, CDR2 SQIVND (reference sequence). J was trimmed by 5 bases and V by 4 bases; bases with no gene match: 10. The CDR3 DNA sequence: TGTGCCAGTAGTAGCCGACAGGGGGGGCTCGGAGATACGCAGTATTTT. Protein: CASSSRQGGLGDTQYF.

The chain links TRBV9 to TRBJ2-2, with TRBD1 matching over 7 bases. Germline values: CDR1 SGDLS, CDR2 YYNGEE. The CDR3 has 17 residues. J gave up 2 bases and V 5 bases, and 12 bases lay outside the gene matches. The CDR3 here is CASSDPQGIANTGELFF. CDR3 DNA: TGTGCCAGCAGTGATCCACAGGGGATTGCAAACACCGGGGAGCTGTTTTTT. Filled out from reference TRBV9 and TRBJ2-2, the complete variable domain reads DSGVTQTPKHLITATGQRVTLRCSPRSGDLSVYWYQQSLDQGLQFLIQYYNGEERAKGNILERFSAQQFPDLHSELNLSSLELGDSALYFCASSDPQGIANTGELFFGEGSRLTVL.

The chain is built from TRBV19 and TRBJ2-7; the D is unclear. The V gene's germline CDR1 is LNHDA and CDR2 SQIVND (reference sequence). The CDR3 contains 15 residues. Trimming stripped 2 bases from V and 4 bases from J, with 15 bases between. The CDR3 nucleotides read TGTGCCAGTAGTATAAGGTTTACAGCCACTTACGAGCAGTACTTC. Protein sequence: CASSIRFTATYEQYF. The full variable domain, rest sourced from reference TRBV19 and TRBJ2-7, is DGGITQSPKYLFRKEGQNVTLSCEQNLNHDAMYWYRQDPGQGLRLIYYSQIVNDFQKGDIAEGYSVSREKKESFPLTVTSAQKNPTAFYLCASSIRFTATYEQYFGPGTRLTVT.

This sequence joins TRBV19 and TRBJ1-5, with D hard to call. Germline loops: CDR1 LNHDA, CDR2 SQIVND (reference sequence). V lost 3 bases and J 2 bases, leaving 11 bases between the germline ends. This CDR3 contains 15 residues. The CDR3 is CASSIGVGGNQPQHF. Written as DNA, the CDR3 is TGTGCCAGTAGTATCGGAGTTGGTGGCAATCAGCCCCAGCATTTT.